This passage covers 16 T cell receptor beta chains from one sample sequenced in a study of cytomegalovirus exposure and HLA in healthy donors. The PCR made use of 60 Vbeta and 13 Jbeta primers. Sequencing was performed with immunoSEQ multiplex PCR; in TCRdb, only in-frame clones are kept and a portion is missing. This table holds 140,000 to 150,000 clones, roughly 77% found once. Sequenced: PBMCs. These receptors were taken from a male donor in good health and CMV-seronegative.

The chain couples TRBV2 to TRBJ1-6, with D hard to call. Germline values: CDR1 SNHLY, CDR2 FYNNEI. This CDR3 is 13 amino acids long. The V end was cut by 6 bases, the J end by 12 bases, with 15 bases between. The chain's CDR3 is CASRVGPKIPLHF. The CDR3 DNA sequence: TGTGCCAGCAGGGTGGGCCCTAAGATACCCCTCCACTTT.

The chain is built from TRBV11-1 and TRBJ1-1; the match to TRBD1 covers 8 bases. CDR3 length equals 17 residues. CDR1 and CDR2 from the germline V gene are SGHAT and FQDESV (reference sequence). V shed 1 base and J 1 base; nucleotides not matched to a gene: 8. CDR3 amino acids: CASSLGGSGTGNTEAFF. In nucleotides, the CDR3 is TGTGCCAGCAGCTTAGGGGGCTCCGGGACAGGGAACACTGAAGCTTTCTTT.

This clone was detected once. The chain employs TRBV9 and TRBJ1-4, with D possibly matching TRBD1 (5 bases). Trimming shortened V by 4 bases and J by 3 bases, and 13 bases separated the two germline ends. Germline V gene data show CDR1 as SGDLS and CDR2 as YYNGEE. The CDR3 contains 15 residues. The CDR3 sequence: CASSPLGGANEKLFF. CDR3 DNA sequence: TGTGCCAGCAGCCCGTTGGGGGGGGCTAATGAAAAACTGTTTTTT.

Remarks on this clone: Compared with germline, one end of the junction differs, possibly owing to a read error. CDR3 protein: CASSLFQENSQYF. CDR3 sequence (DNA): TGTGCCAGCAGCTTGTTCCAAGAAAACAGTCAGTACTTC. The chain links TRBV5-6 to TRBJ2-4; D gene uncertain. CDR3 size: 13 residues. Looked up from germline, CDR1 is SGHDT and CDR2 is YYEEEE.

The chain has TRBV7-9 and TRBJ2-7; tentative D call: TRBD1 (5 bases). Per germline, CDR1 SEHNR and CDR2 FQNEAQ (reference sequence). The CDR3 covers 12 residues. V dropped 0 bases and J dropped 6 bases, with 6 bases sitting between them. DNA of the CDR3: TGTGCCAGCAGCTTAGCGGACACCGAGCAGTACTTC. It translates to CASSLADTEQYF. Drawing the rest from reference TRBV7-9 and TRBJ2-7, the complete variable domain is DTGVSQNPRHKITKRGQNVTFRCDPISEHNRLYWYRQTLGQGPEFLTYFQNEAQLEKSRLLSDRFSAERPKGSFSTLEIQRTEQGDSAMYLCASSLADTEQYFGPGTRLTVT.

The CDR3: CASSLASPDTQYF. The CDR3 DNA is TGTGCCAGCAGTTTAGCTAGCCCAGATACGCAGTATTTT. The rearrangement joins TRBV27 to TRBJ2-3; tentatively, D is TRBD2 (5 bases). Germline V lookup: CDR1 MNHEY, CDR2 SMNVEV (reference sequence). This CDR3 comprises 13 residues. V gave up 2 bases and J gave up 4 bases, with 7 bases separating them.

This chain joins TRBV7-2 and TRBJ2-7; D is perhaps TRBD1 (6 bases). The CDR3 is made up of 14 amino acids. The germline V gene encodes CDR1 SGHTA and CDR2 FQGNSA. Trimming shortened V by 5 bases and J by 4 bases, and 15 bases separated the two germline ends. The CDR3 loop is CASSPTTGPYEQYF. The DNA of the CDR3 is TGTGCCAGCAGCCCAACGACAGGACCATACGAGCAGTACTTC.

V usage is TRBV9 and J usage is TRBJ2-5; TRBD2 matches 9 bases. The CDR3 runs to 15 residues. Trimming at V came to 0 bases and at J to 4 bases, leaving 4 bases not matched to a gene. Germline loops: CDR1 SGDLS, CDR2 YYNGEE. The CDR3 nucleotides are TGTGCCAGCAGCGTAGTCGCGGGAGGGGGAGAGACCCAGTACTTC. This codes for CASSVVAGGGETQYF.

CDR3 DNA: TGTGCCAGTAGTATGAACAGGGTGGACGAGCAGTACTTC. This encodes CASSMNRVDEQYF. The genes are TRBV19 and TRBJ2-5; D may be TRBD1 (6 bases). Matching the DNA end better, TRBJ2-7 makes the J call doubtful. The CDR3 loop spans 13 amino acids. Germline CDR1 LNHDA, CDR2 SQIVND (reference sequence).

This clone came up a few times. The chain couples TRBV6-5 to TRBJ2-1; 7 bases fit TRBD1. Per germline, CDR1 MNHEY and CDR2 SVGAGI. The CDR3 totals 14 residues. V shed 5 bases and J 3 bases; nucleotides not matched to a gene: 4. CDR3 region: CASSERQGYNEQFF. DNA of the CDR3: TGTGCCAGCAGTGAGAGACAGGGCTACAATGAGCAGTTCTTC.

The V call is TRBV19, the J call TRBJ1-5, with D possibly TRBD1 on 6 matching bases. The V and J ends lost 7 bases and 0 bases respectively, with 13 bases between them. In germline, CDR1 is LNHDA, CDR2 SQIVND (reference sequence). The CDR3 has 15 amino acids. The CDR3 protein is CASMRQAHSNQPQHF. The CDR3 DNA is TGTGCCAGTATGAGACAGGCCCATAGCAATCAGCCCCAGCATTTT.

The CDR3 loop reads CASSEIGERGTDTQYF. CDR3 nucleotide sequence: TGTGCCAGCAGTGAGATCGGGGAACGGGGGACAGATACGCAGTATTTT. The V call is TRBV6-4, the J call TRBJ2-3; D might be TRBD2 (6 bases). The V gene lost 3 bases and the J gene lost 3 bases, with 16 bases spanning the gap. This CDR3 has 16 amino acids. Germline CDR1 reads MRHNA; CDR2 reads SNTAGT.

As DNA, the CDR3 is TGTGCCAGCAGCCAAAGGCAGGGGGACACCGGGGAGCTGTTTTTT. As protein: CASSQRQGDTGELFF. The gene calls are TRBV4-2 and TRBJ2-2, with 7 bases aligning to TRBD1. J gave up 3 bases and V 2 bases, and 3 bases lay outside the gene matches. CDR3 size: 15 residues. Germline V lookup: CDR1 LGHNA, CDR2 YNFKEQ.

CDR3 nucleotide sequence: TGTGCCAGCAGCTCAACAGGGACGAGCACTGAAGCTTTCTTT. Amino acid sequence: CASSSTGTSTEAFF. The rearrangement links TRBV6-4 to TRBJ1-1; possible D gene TRBD1, 6 bases. CDR3 length: 14 residues. Germline CDR1 MRHNA, CDR2 SNTAGT. V was cut by 6 bases and J by 4 bases, with 15 bases left in between.

The CDR3 nucleotides read TGTGCCAGCAGCTTAAGTACTAGCGAAGATACGCAGTATTTT. Protein: CASSLSTSEDTQYF. The chain joins TRBV7-3 to TRBJ2-3, with 7 bases fitting TRBD2. CDR1 is SGHTA and CDR2 is FQGTGA in the germline V gene. V lost 1 base and J lost 5; bases outside the gene matches: 3. This CDR3 is built from 14 residues.

V usage is TRBV4-2 and J usage is TRBJ1-1; possible D gene TRBD1, 5 bases. From germline, CDR1 is LGHNA and CDR2 YNFKEQ. Trimming left V 3 bases short and J 0 bases short, with 14 bases between. This CDR3 comprises 16 residues. This CDR3 reads CASSHSRWGVNTEAFF. The CDR3 region has the DNA TGTGCCAGCAGCCACTCCAGGTGGGGGGTGAACACTGAAGCTTTCTTT.